These 6 T cell receptor beta chains came from one sample sequenced in a study of blood T cell repertoires in COVID-19. Sequencing was performed with immunoSEQ multiplex PCR; in TCRdb, only in-frame clones are kept and a portion is missing. The table includes approximately 290,000 clones, approximately 86% detected once. The sample consisted of peripheral blood. These receptors all stem from a human donor with COVID-19, enrolled during active disease. The donor label of this sample is uncertain.

V is TRBV7-9 and J is TRBJ1-4; D remains unclear. Germline loops: CDR1 SEHNR, CDR2 FQNEAQ (reference sequence). The V end was cut by 4 bases, the J end by 7 bases, with 13 bases between. The CDR3 covers 14 residues. DNA of the CDR3: TGTGCCAGCAGCTCCCTACTTTTCGGTGAAAAACTGTTTTTT. Protein product: CASSSLLFGEKLFF.

The chain is built from TRBV6-4 and TRBJ2-3; TRBD1 is a possible D gene (5 bases). The germline V gene has CDR1 MRHNA and CDR2 SNTAGT. The CDR3 consists of 11 residues. CDR3 sequence: CEEAGLGTQYF. CDR3 DNA: TGTGAAGAAGCAGGGCTTGGGACGCAGTATTTT.

The chain carries TRBV2 and TRBJ2-7, with D maybe TRBD2 (5 bases). This CDR3 contains 13 residues. In germline, CDR1 is SNHLY, CDR2 FYNNEI. For the CDR3, the DNA is TGTGCTAACCGGGGAGCAGGCTTGGGCGAGCAGTACTTC. It encodes CANRGAGLGEQYF.

The chain links TRBV27 to TRBJ1-5; maybe TRBD1 (6 bases). The CDR3 totals 15 residues. V was pared by 3 bases and J by 3 bases, with 12 bases between. Germline CDR1 MNHEY, CDR2 SMNVEV (reference sequence). The CDR3, as DNA: TGTGCCAGCAGTTTGATACAGGGCGTCAATCAGCCCCAGCATTTT. Translating it yields CASSLIQGVNQPQHF.

The V and J genes are TRBV6-2 or TRBV6-3 and TRBJ1-4, with TRBD1 identical over 8 bases. J lost 7 bases, V lost 6 bases, and 7 bases had no gene match. The V gene's germline CDR1 is MNHEY and CDR2 SVGEGT. This CDR3 spans 14 amino acids. The CDR3 spells CASSHRGGGEKLFF. In nucleotides, the CDR3 is TGTGCCAGCAGCCACAGGGGGGGTGGTGAAAAACTGTTTTTT.

The chain employs TRBV18 and TRBJ1-5; no firm D call. V lost 3 bases to trimming and J lost 5 bases, with 8 bases between them. Germline assignment: CDR1 KGHSH and CDR2 LQKENI. CDR3 length: 13 amino acids. The CDR3 here is CASSPRQDQPQHF. In nucleotides, the CDR3 is TGTGCCAGCTCACCGCGTCAGGATCAGCCCCAGCATTTT.